This TCR beta chain emerged from a study of Graves' ophthalmopathy and Graves' hyperthyroidism. The PBMCs were taken from about 9.7 ml of fresh peripheral blood. General study points: Blood samples also showed most expanded thyroid clonotypes exceeding 0.001 frequency.

V lost 0 bases and J lost 7, with 7 bases in between. Germline CDR1 is LGHDT and CDR2 is YNNKEL (reference sequence). The CDR3 is made up of 13 amino acids. For repertoire sequencing, the TCR beta CDR3 regions were amplified from RNA transcripts. HTBI primers were employed in first-round RT-PCR, then a second-round multiplex PCR followed. TCRdb recomputed calls from the multiplex PCR reads with MiXCR, one row per CDR3 protein. The sample comprises about 740,000 distinct CDR3 sequences, 35% to 50% of which are singletons, and 35% to 55% rests with the top ten. For this clonotype: The antigen remains unidentified.

This TCR was recovered from an adult man with Graves' ophthalmopathy. The specimen was peripheral blood. This chain joins TRBV3-1 and TRBJ1-5, with D unresolved. The CDR3 nucleotides are TGTGCCAGCAGCCAAGATGACATCCAGCCCCAGCATTTT. This codes for CASSQDDIQPQHF.